Detailed here is one T cell receptor (beta chain). No antigen is known for it. At survey level, the immunoSEQ assay was run in its v3.0 version. TCRdb keeps only in-frame clones here, not all; method: immunoSEQ multiplex PCR. The repertoire holds about 38,000 clones, with over 80% as singletons. The entry originates in a study of long-term antiretroviral therapy in people with HIV. Overall study findings and caveats: Clones that expanded before ART (that is, prior to treatment) dominated the repertoire at all time points.

Germline lookup yields CDR1 SEHNR and CDR2 FQNEAQ (reference sequence). V shed 5 bases, J shed 5 bases, and the junction held 12 bases outside the gene matches. The length of the CDR3 is 16 residues. The source was unsorted PBMCs, collected 1.5 years after starting antiretroviral therapy. This TCR was recovered from a man aged 18 to 35 with HIV. The chain links TRBV7-9 to TRBJ2-7; 10 bases agree with TRBD2. CDR3 residues: CASSPSSSGSLDEQYF. The CDR3 coding sequence is TGTGCCAGCAGCCCATCTTCTAGCGGGAGTCTTGACGAGCAGTACTTC.